This T cell receptor beta chain emerged from a study of Tregs in tolerant kidney transplant recipients. General observations from the study: Biological reproducibility was not directly addressed in this study.

Note on this clone: Its specificity is not known. Read data end 3 residues before the CDR3 end; the end is taken from the germline J gene.

Sequencing was performed with immunoSEQ multiplex PCR; in TCRdb, only in-frame clones are kept and a portion is missing. The table for this sample gives nearly 15,000 clones. Mixed chimerism was transient after nonmyeloablative marrow transplants from related graft donors. Trimming cost V 2 bases and J 6 bases; bases outside gene matches: 3. CDR1 and CDR2 (germline): SGHKS, YYEKEE (reference sequence). The CDR3 length is 14 residues. The chain links TRBV5-5 to TRBJ2-7, with TRBD2 matching 12 bases. The TCR originated in a human patient who received a combined kidney and bone marrow transplant. Some T cells may arise from the graft donor. This specimen was CD4+ T cells from blood (PBMCs), taken 12 months after the transplant. CDR3 sequence reads: CASSLGTSGREQYF. The DNA read from the CDR3 is TGTGCCAGCAGCTTAGGGACTAGCGGGCGCGAG.